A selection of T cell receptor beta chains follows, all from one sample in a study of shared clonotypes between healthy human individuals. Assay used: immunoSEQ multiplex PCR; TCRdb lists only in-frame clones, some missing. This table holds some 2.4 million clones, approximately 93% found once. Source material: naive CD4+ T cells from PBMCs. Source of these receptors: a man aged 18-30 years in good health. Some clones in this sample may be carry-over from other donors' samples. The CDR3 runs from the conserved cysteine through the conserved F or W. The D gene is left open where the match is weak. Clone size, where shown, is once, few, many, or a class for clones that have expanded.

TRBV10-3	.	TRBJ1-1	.	CAISESGRNTEAFF	TGTGCCATCAGTGAGTCTGGCAGGAACACTGAAGCTTTCTTT
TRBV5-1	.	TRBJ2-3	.	CASSFTFRQNTDTQYF	TGCGCCAGCAGCTTTACCTTTAGACAGAACACAGATACGCAGTATTTT
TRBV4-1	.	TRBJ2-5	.	CASNQKGTKEETQYF	TGCGCCAGCAACCAAAAAGGAACCAAGGAGGAGACCCAGTACTTC
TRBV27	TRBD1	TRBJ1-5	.	CASRGQGLVGQPQHF	TGTGCCAGCAGGGGACAGGGGTTGGTGGGTCAGCCCCAGCATTTT
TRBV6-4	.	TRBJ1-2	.	CASSVGTNYGYTF	TGTGCCAGCAGTGTTGGTACTAACTATGGCTACACCTTC
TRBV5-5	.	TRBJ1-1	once	CASSQVWGTEAFF	TGTGCCAGCAGCCAAGTCTGGGGCACTGAAGCTTTCTTT
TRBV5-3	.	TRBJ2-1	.	CARSLGRSDTSNEQFF	TGTGCCAGAAGCTTGGGAAGGAGCGACACAAGCAATGAGCAGTTCTTC
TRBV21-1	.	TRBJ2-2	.	CASSKGVSWSRRETGELFF	TGTGCCAGCAGCAAAGGGGTCAGCTGGAGCCGGAGAGAGACCGGGGAGCTGTTTTTT
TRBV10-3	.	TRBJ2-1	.	CAIASTLKDSEQFF	TGTGCCATCGCTTCCACCTTGAAGGATAGTGAGCAGTTCTTC
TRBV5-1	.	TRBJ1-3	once	CASSLGGDGNTIYF	TGCGCCAGCAGCTTGGGAGGTGACGGAAACACCATATATTTT
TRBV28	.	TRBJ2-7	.	CASSLGKGENYEQYF	TGTGCCAGCAGTTTGGGGAAGGGGGAAAACTACGAGCAGTACTTC
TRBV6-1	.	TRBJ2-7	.	CASSEWPGSGEQYF	TGTGCCAGCAGTGAATGGCCGGGGTCGGGCGAGCAGTACTTC
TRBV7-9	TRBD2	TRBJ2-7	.	CASSFQAGGAYEQYF	TGTGCCAGCAGCTTTCAAGCGGGAGGGGCCTACGAGCAGTACTTC
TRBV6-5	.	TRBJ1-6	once	CASRIWTVDNSPLHF	TGTGCCAGCAGGATTTGGACCGTAGATAATTCACCCCTCCACTTT
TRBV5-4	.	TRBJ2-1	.	CASSGGTKENYNEQFF	TGTGCCAGCAGCGGAGGGACGAAGGAGAATTACAATGAGCAGTTCTTC
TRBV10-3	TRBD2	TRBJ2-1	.	CAIGTSGHNEQFF	TGTGCCATCGGGACTAGCGGCCACAATGAGCAGTTCTTC